This T cell receptor (beta chain) was identified in a study of regulatory T cells in long-lasting Graves disease. Study-level findings and limits: Persistent Graves' patients possessed reduced TCR diversity relative to recently diagnosed ones.

Trimming pared 1 base from V and 2 bases from J, leaving 6 bases between. This CDR3 has 13 residues. Germline V gene lookup returns CDR1 LNHDA and CDR2 SQIVND (reference sequence). HTBI primers from iRepertoire and Arm-PCR of CDR3 regions yielded the TCR beta libraries. TCRdb fed the multiplex PCR reads into MiXCR, producing one record per CDR3 protein. The table lists 400,000 or so distinct CDR3 sequences, about 25% of them singletons. Comments on this clonotype: What it binds is not known.

The time point here: persistent/refractory GD, antithyroid drugs over 5 years with positive TRAb. Generation of the TCR library employed RNA extracted from PBMCs. This material consisted of peripheral blood mononuclear cells (PBMCs), taken when the disease was refractory, from a patient treated with antithyroid drugs. The rearrangement joins TRBV19 to TRBJ2-7; D remains unclear. This receptor was taken from a female donor with Graves disease. CDR3 nucleotides: TGTGCCAGTAGTATAGCGGAAGCCTACGAGCAGTACTTC. Protein product: CASSIAEAYEQYF.